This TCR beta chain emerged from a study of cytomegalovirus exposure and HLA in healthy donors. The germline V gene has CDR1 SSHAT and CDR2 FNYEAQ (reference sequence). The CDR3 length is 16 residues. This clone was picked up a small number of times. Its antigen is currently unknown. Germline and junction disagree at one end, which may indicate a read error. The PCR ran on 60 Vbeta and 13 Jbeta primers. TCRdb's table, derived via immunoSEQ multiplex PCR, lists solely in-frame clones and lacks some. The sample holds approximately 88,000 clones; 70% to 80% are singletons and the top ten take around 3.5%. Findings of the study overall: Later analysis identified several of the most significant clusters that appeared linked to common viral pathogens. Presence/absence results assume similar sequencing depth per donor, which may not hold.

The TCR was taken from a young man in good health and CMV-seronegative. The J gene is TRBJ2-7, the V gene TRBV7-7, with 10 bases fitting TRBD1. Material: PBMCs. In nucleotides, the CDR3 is TGTGCTAGCAGGGTGACAGGGGGCGCAACCCCCTACGAGCAGTACTTC. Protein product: CASRVTGGATPYEQYF.